The T cell receptor (beta chain) described here comes from a study of blood T cell repertoires in COVID-19. Study-wide background: There were acute and convalescent COVID-19 samples, and they came from the United States, Italy and Spain. T cells, B-cell-depleted T cells, or PBMCs supplied cDNA or gDNA.

The assay was immunoSEQ multiplex PCR, and TCRdb's table has in-frame clones only and misses some. The sample includes tens of thousands of clones, around 82% of them seen just once. From germline, CDR1 is SGHNT and CDR2 YYREEE (reference sequence). Losses at the gene ends were 1 base for V and 11 bases for J; bases not matched to a gene: 12. This CDR3 spans 15 amino acids. This chain links TRBV5-4 with TRBJ1-1, with 9 nucleotides matching TRBD1. The sample taken for sequencing was peripheral blood. The sequence was obtained from a man aged 45-65 years with active COVID-19. The chain's CDR3 is CASSLQGTGNLGAFF. The DNA for the CDR3 is TGTGCCAGCAGCTTGCAGGGGACAGGGAATCTAGGGGCTTTCTTT.